A single sample is the source of the 32 T cell receptor beta chains below, sequenced in a study of T cell responses to AZD1222 COVID-19 vaccine. Only in-frame clones appear in the TCRdb table, and some are missing; sequencing was by immunoSEQ multiplex PCR. The table lists about 140,000 clones, just under 95% of them singletons. Sequences were derived from peripheral blood, sampled on day 0 of AZD1222 vaccination. These receptors came from an adult in good health.

V usage is TRBV7-9 and J usage is TRBJ1-2; unclear D gene. CDR1 is SEHNR and CDR2 is FQNEAQ in the germline V gene (reference sequence). V was clipped by 3 bases and J by 8 bases, with 13 bases between them. The CDR3 extends over 13 amino acids. The CDR3 is CASSFENSGGYTF. As DNA, the CDR3 is TGTGCCAGCAGCTTCGAAAACAGTGGGGGCTACACCTTC.

In nucleotides, the CDR3 is TGTGCCAGCAGCTTACACAGGGACTATGGCTACACCTTC. Protein product: CASSLHRDYGYTF. The chain links TRBV5-6 to TRBJ1-2, with D tentatively TRBD1 (6 bases). The CDR3 length is 13 residues. CDR1 is SGHDT, CDR2 YYEEEE, per germline. V was shortened by 2 bases and J by 3 bases, with 8 bases between the two germline ends.

V usage is TRBV2 and J usage is TRBJ2-1, with a weak D call TRBD1 (6 bases). Per germline, CDR1 SNHLY and CDR2 FYNNEI. This CDR3 is built from 12 residues. V was clipped by 6 bases and J by 8 bases, with 11 bases between them. CDR3 in DNA: TGTGCCAGCAGGAGACAGGTGGATGAGCAGTTCTTC. It specifies CASRRQVDEQFF.

This chain connects TRBV6-4 to TRBJ1-1, with a weak D call TRBD1 (6 bases). CDR1 MRHNA and CDR2 SNTAGT come from the germline V gene. V lost 6 bases and J lost 2, with 13 bases in between. This CDR3 is built from 14 residues. The DNA of the CDR3 is TGTGCCAGCAGCCTAGGAGGGGGTAACACTGAAGCTTTCTTT. Translating gives CASSLGGGNTEAFF.

The chain joins TRBV5-1 to TRBJ1-6, with D possibly TRBD1 on 5 matching bases. V shed 3 bases and J shed 10 bases, with 20 bases lying between them. Germline V gene data show CDR1 as SGHRS and CDR2 as YFSETQ. The CDR3 spans 16 residues. CDR3 residues: CASSSQGGDMLSPLHF. The CDR3, as DNA: TGCGCCAGCAGCTCTCAGGGTGGGGATATGTTATCACCCCTCCACTTT.

This chain joins TRBV28 and TRBJ1-4; D call uncertain. This CDR3 spans 16 amino acids. The germline V gene has CDR1 MDHEN and CDR2 SYDVKM. V lost 2 bases to trimming and J lost 5 bases, with 15 bases between them. The CDR3 region is CASSLMTAKKNEKLFF. For the CDR3, the DNA is TGTGCCAGCAGTTTAATGACCGCTAAAAAGAATGAAAAACTGTTTTTT.

The rearrangement links TRBV19 to TRBJ2-5; D possibly corresponds to TRBD2 (6 bases). Trimming took off 1 base at V and 10 bases at J, with 16 bases between the two ends. This CDR3 is 14 amino acids long. The germline V gene encodes CDR1 LNHDA and CDR2 SQIVND (reference sequence). The CDR3 sequence: CASSIGDSLSSQYF. Here the CDR3 DNA reads TGTGCCAGTAGTATAGGGGACTCCCTATCCAGCCAGTACTTC.

V is TRBV6-5 and J is TRBJ1-1, with D tentatively TRBD1 (6 bases). Trimming removed 4 bases from V and 3 bases from J, with 12 bases in between. CDR1 is MNHEY and CDR2 is SVGAGI in the germline V gene. The CDR3 extends over 14 amino acids. CDR3 in DNA: TGTGCCAGCAGTTCCCCTAGGGGGGACACTGAAGCTTTCTTT. Translating it yields CASSSPRGDTEAFF.

In this sample, this clone turned up once. This sequence joins TRBV15 and TRBJ2-3; D remains ambiguous. CDR1 and CDR2 (germline): LNHNV, YYDKDF (reference sequence). There are 14 residues in the CDR3. Trimming left V 0 bases short and J 4 bases short, with 8 bases between. The CDR3 loop reads CATSRDPWADTQYF. The CDR3 DNA reads as TGTGCCACCAGCAGAGATCCCTGGGCAGATACGCAGTATTTT.

This sequence joins TRBV19 and TRBJ2-3; weak D call: TRBD1 (5 bases). This CDR3 region has 14 residues. Trimming removed 8 bases at V and 0 bases at J, with 12 bases between. Germline lookup yields CDR1 LNHDA and CDR2 SQIVND (reference sequence). The CDR3 sequence: CASRVPGSTDTQYF. The CDR3 DNA follows: TGTGCCAGTCGGGTGCCAGGGAGCACAGATACGCAGTATTTT.

The rearrangement uses TRBV18 and TRBJ2-7; 9 bases match TRBD1. Per the germline V gene, CDR1 is KGHSH and CDR2 is LQKENI. CDR3 length: 13 amino acids. Unmatched junction bases numbered 2, after V lost 2 bases and J lost 6 bases. The CDR3 here is CASSPGTGFEQYF. Here the CDR3 DNA reads TGTGCCAGCTCACCAGGGACAGGGTTCGAGCAGTACTTC.

The chain joins TRBV12-3 or TRBV12-4 to TRBJ1-1; possible D gene TRBD1, 5 bases. Trimming shortened V by 5 bases and J by 1 base, and 8 bases separated the two germline ends. CDR3 length: 13 amino acids. In DNA form, the CDR3 reads TGTGCCAGCAGTAAGACAGCGAACACTGAAGCTTTCTTT. Its protein product is CASSKTANTEAFF.

The chain links TRBV2 to TRBJ2-2; D gene uncertain. Germline CDR1 SNHLY, CDR2 FYNNEI. V lost 1 base to trimming and J lost 4 bases, with 4 bases between them. The CDR3 has 13 residues. The CDR3 bases are TGTGCCAGCAGTGAAGGGGGCACCGGGGAGCTGTTTTTT. Its protein product is CASSEGGTGELFF. The whole variable domain, filled in from reference TRBV2 and TRBJ2-2, reads EPEVTQTPSHQVTQMGQEVILRCVPISNHLYFYWYRQILGQKVEFLVSFYNNEISEKSEIFDDQFSVERPDGSNFTLKIRSTKLEDSAMYFCASSEGGTGELFFGEGSRLTVL.

This clone has a single count. CDR3 residues: CASSPASLGTGNTEAFF. The CDR3 DNA reads TGTGCCAGCAGTCCCGCATCACTAGGGACAGGTAACACTGAAGCTTTCTTT. The genes are TRBV28 and TRBJ1-1; 8 positions agree with TRBD1. The CDR3 runs to 17 residues. The J segment lost 2 bases and the V segment lost 5 bases, leaving 13 bases of the junction unmatched. Germline CDR1 MDHEN, CDR2 SYDVKM.

The chain combines TRBV6-4 with TRBJ2-2; D not certain. Trimming took off 8 bases at V and 1 base at J, with 11 bases between the two ends. CDR3 length: 14 amino acids. Germline V lookup: CDR1 MRHNA, CDR2 SNTAGT. The CDR3 coding sequence is TGTGCCAGCGAAGCAGAAATGAACACCGGGGAGCTGTTTTTT. Protein product: CASEAEMNTGELFF.

The V and J genes are TRBV12-3 or TRBV12-4 and TRBJ1-4; possible D gene TRBD1, 5 bases. Trimming took off 10 bases at V and 8 bases at J, with 17 bases between the two ends. The CDR3 totals 13 residues. CDR3 DNA: TGTGCCACTGCGGGGGGGGAAGAGGAAAAACTGTTTTTT. Amino acid sequence: CATAGGEEEKLFF.

V and J are TRBV5-1 and TRBJ2-7; TRBD1 agrees at 9 bases. The CDR3 loop spans 18 amino acids. The germline V gene encodes CDR1 SGHRS and CDR2 YFSETQ. Losses at the gene ends were 1 base for V and 6 bases for J; bases not matched to a gene: 17. CDR3 region: CASSLIFEHGTGTREQYF. CDR3 DNA: TGCGCCAGCAGCTTGATATTTGAGCACGGGACAGGGACCCGCGAGCAGTACTTC.

The table lists this clone with a few counts. V and J are TRBV6-5 and TRBJ1-3, with D hard to call. The CDR3 is made up of 13 amino acids. The V end lost 4 bases, the J end lost 0 bases, and 4 bases lay between the germline ends. Looked up from germline, CDR1 is MNHEY and CDR2 is SVGAGI. This chain's CDR3 is CASSFSSGNTIYF. The CDR3 nucleotides are TGTGCCAGCAGTTTTAGCTCTGGAAACACCATATATTTT.

This clone was seen once. The rearrangement joins TRBV7-9 to TRBJ1-6, with a possible D match to TRBD1 (5 bases). The CDR3 sequence is 14 residues long. Looked up from germline, CDR1 is SEHNR and CDR2 is FQNEAQ (reference sequence). Trimming removed 2 bases at V and 10 bases at J, with 12 bases between. The CDR3 DNA follows: TGTGCCAGCAGCTTATCGGGGCTAGAGTCACCCCTCCACTTT. Protein sequence: CASSLSGLESPLHF. Based on the CDR3 plus reference TRBV7-9 and TRBJ1-6, the full variable domain is DTGVSQNPRHKITKRGQNVTFRCDPISEHNRLYWYRQTLGQGPEFLTYFQNEAQLEKSRLLSDRFSAERPKGSFSTLEIQRTEQGDSAMYLCASSLSGLESPLHFGNGTRLTVT.

This CDR3 is CASRKIAQNTGELFF. CDR3 coding DNA: TGTGCCAGTAGAAAAATCGCCCAGAACACCGGGGAGCTGTTTTTT. The genes are TRBV19 and TRBJ2-2; D uncertain. This CDR3 region has 15 residues. CDR1 and CDR2 from the germline V gene are LNHDA and SQIVND (reference sequence). Trimming shortened V by 6 bases and J by 1 base, and 12 bases separated the two germline ends.

This clone appeared a single time. This chain connects TRBV3-1 (or the pseudogene TRBV3-2) to TRBJ2-7, with D perhaps TRBD2 (6 bases). Trimming cost V 1 base and J 2 bases, with 6 bases left between them. CDR3 length: 13 amino acids. Germline CDR1 reads LGHDT; CDR2 reads YNNKEL (reference sequence). Written as DNA, the CDR3 is TGTGCCAGCAGCCAAGCGGGAGCCTACGAGCAGTACTTC. Encoded protein: CASSQAGAYEQYF.

The genes are TRBV18 and TRBJ2-1; TRBD2 is a possible D gene (6 bases). CDR1 KGHSH and CDR2 LQKENI come from the germline V gene. This CDR3 contains 14 residues. The V gene lost 3 bases and the J gene lost 3 bases, with 9 bases spanning the gap. In DNA form, the CDR3 reads TGTGCCAGCTCACCCGGGGGACTCTACAATGAGCAGTTCTTC. This sequence encodes CASSPGGLYNEQFF.

The gene calls are TRBV24-1 and TRBJ2-3; a possible D gene is TRBD1 (6 bases). Trimming pared 3 bases from V and 0 bases from J, leaving 9 bases between. This CDR3 contains 15 residues. Germline V gene data show CDR1 as KGHDR and CDR2 as SFDVKD. The DNA of the CDR3 is TGTGCCACCAGTGATAGCGGACAGAGCACAGATACGCAGTATTTT. This codes for CATSDSGQSTDTQYF.

The chain joins TRBV15 to TRBJ1-6; a weak D match, TRBD1 (6 bases). The V gene's germline CDR1 is LNHNV and CDR2 YYDKDF (reference sequence). This CDR3 is 16 amino acids long. The V and J ends lost 0 bases and 7 bases respectively, with 13 bases between them. In DNA, the CDR3 is TGTGCCACCAGCAGAGACCGAGGGGGTAGGAATTCACCCCTCCACTTT. As protein: CATSRDRGGRNSPLHF.

The gene calls are TRBV28 and TRBJ2-1; tentatively, D is TRBD2 (6 bases). Trimming shortened V by 5 bases and J by 5 bases, and 10 bases separated the two germline ends. The CDR3 runs 13 residues. Per germline, CDR1 MDHEN and CDR2 SYDVKM. DNA for the CDR3: TGTGCCAGCAGTAGGGACTCTAACAATGAGCAGTTCTTC. Protein: CASSRDSNNEQFF. Supplemented by reference TRBV28 and TRBJ2-1, the full variable domain reads DVKVTQSSRYLVKRTGEKVFLECVQDMDHENMFWYRQDPGLGLRLIYFSYDVKMKEKGDIPEGYSVSREKKERFSLILESASTNQTSMYLCASSRDSNNEQFFGPGTRLTVL.

The J gene is TRBJ2-7, the V gene TRBV12-3 or TRBV12-4; TRBD2 matches at 7 bases. The CDR3 is made up of 13 amino acids. V was pared by 6 bases and J by 2 bases, with 4 bases of the junction left unmatched. The CDR3 region is CASSPRGAYEQYF. The CDR3, as DNA: TGTGCCAGCAGCCCCCGGGGGGCCTACGAGCAGTACTTC.

The chain carries TRBV6-6 and TRBJ2-5; D remains unclear. The germline V and J ends were trimmed by 2 bases and 5 bases, with 15 bases remaining between them. Germline V gene sequence: CDR1 MNHNY, CDR2 SVGAGI (reference sequence). The CDR3 extends over 15 amino acids. DNA of the CDR3: TGTGCCAGCAGTTACAAAGGGATTGCGTTGGAGACCCAGTACTTC. Translation: CASSYKGIALETQYF.

The V call is TRBV3-1 (or the pseudogene TRBV3-2), the J call TRBJ2-2; possible D gene TRBD2, 6 bases. CDR3 length: 16 amino acids. The V end was cut by 3 bases, the J end by 2 bases, with 13 bases between. Germline lookup yields CDR1 LGHDT and CDR2 YNNKEL (reference sequence). The CDR3 sequence is CASSQRRGGNTGELFF. The CDR3 DNA follows: TGTGCCAGCAGCCAGAGGCGGGGCGGAAACACCGGGGAGCTGTTTTTT.

This clone was counted between two and nine times. The chain joins TRBV5-8 to TRBJ1-1; D remains unclear. Germline V gene data show CDR1 as SGHTS and CDR2 as YDEGEE. Trimming cost V 1 base and J 7 bases, with 14 bases left between them. The CDR3 has 14 residues. In DNA form, the CDR3 reads TGTGCCAGCAGCTTGTTTGCCAGTGGGAATGAAGCTTTCTTT. It translates to CASSLFASGNEAFF.

The chain uses TRBV6-5 and TRBJ1-3; unclear D gene. With 0 bases removed from V and 0 bases from J, the gap between germline ends came to 9 bases. The germline CDR1 and CDR2 sequences are MNHEY and SVGAGI. CDR3 length equals 16 residues. CDR3 in amino acids: CASSYSEVSSGNTIYF. The CDR3 nucleotides are TGTGCCAGCAGTTACTCTGAAGTAAGCTCTGGAAACACCATATATTTT.

The rearrangement uses TRBV6-6 and TRBJ2-2, with D possibly TRBD1 on 6 matching bases. The CDR3 is 15 amino acids. V dropped 5 bases and J dropped 1 base, with 11 bases sitting between them. Germline assignment: CDR1 MNHNY and CDR2 SVGAGI (reference sequence). The CDR3 loop is CASSPTGLNTGELFF. DNA of the CDR3: TGTGCCAGCAGTCCTACAGGGTTGAACACCGGGGAGCTGTTTTTT.

This clone was recorded once. The J gene is TRBJ1-2, the V gene TRBV5-1; 10 bases are shared with TRBD1. Germline V gene data show CDR1 as SGHRS and CDR2 as YFSETQ. The CDR3 runs to 16 residues. V shed 5 bases and J 8 bases; nucleotides not matched to a gene: 15. The CDR3 DNA reads TGCGCCAGCAGTCTTACCTTGACAGGGGGCAACAGGGGCTACACCTTC. Amino acid sequence: CASSLTLTGGNRGYTF.